One sample yielded the 9 T cell receptor beta chains listed below, sequenced in a study of T-cell reconstitution after alpha-beta-depleted transplantation in children. The library targeted TCRbeta and was prepared with unique molecular identifiers. A single record per CDR3 protein comes from TCRdb applying MiXCR to the PCR reads. The sample contains around 490,000 distinct CDR3 sequences, approximately 10% of which appear only once. The source was PBMCs, mostly from graft donor cells, collected 180 days after TCRalphabeta/CD19-depleted stem cell transplant. These receptors were obtained from a female patient between 2 and 15 years old who had a stem cell transplant for aplastic anemia, so the T cells may come from the graft donor.

This clonotype was counted only a few times. J is TRBJ1-1 and V is TRBV6-2 or TRBV6-3; 9 bases align to TRBD1. CDR3 length: 16 amino acids. Germline CDR1 reads MNHEY; CDR2 reads SVGEGT. V lost 3 bases, J lost 0 bases, and 5 bases stayed unmatched. The CDR3 DNA reads as TGTGCCAGCAGTTATAGGACAGGGGCGGTGAACACTGAAGCTTTCTTT. It translates to CASSYRTGAVNTEAFF.

The chain joins TRBV19 to TRBJ1-5, with D uncertain. V was trimmed by 1 base and J by 5 bases, leaving 9 bases between them. The CDR3 contains 14 residues. Germline-derived CDR1 and CDR2 are LNHDA and SQIVND (reference sequence). The CDR3 DNA is TGTGCCAGTAGTATAGGACCAAGTGATCAGCCCCAGCATTTT. Translating it yields CASSIGPSDQPQHF.

This sequence joins TRBV28 and TRBJ2-2, with a possible D match to TRBD1 (6 bases). Per germline, CDR1 MDHEN and CDR2 SYDVKM. This CDR3 contains 15 residues. Trimming stripped 5 bases from V and 4 bases from J, with 14 bases between. The CDR3 sequence: CASSPSGVVTGELFF. The CDR3 region has the DNA TGTGCCAGCAGTCCCTCAGGGGTCGTCACCGGGGAGCTGTTTTTT.

The rearrangement uses TRBV2 and TRBJ2-3; D is undetermined. V was pared by 5 bases and J by 0 bases, with 12 bases between. Germline loops: CDR1 SNHLY, CDR2 FYNNEI. This CDR3 is 15 amino acids long. This chain's CDR3 is CASSRWQSSTDTQYF. The DNA of the CDR3 is TGTGCCAGCAGTCGTTGGCAATCTAGCACAGATACGCAGTATTTT.

This clonotype was recorded at least ten times. The V and J genes are TRBV9 and TRBJ2-1; 15 positions agree with TRBD2. This CDR3 region has 18 residues. In germline, CDR1 is SGDLS, CDR2 YYNGEE. Trimming took 2 bases from V and 9 from J; bases not matched to a gene: 12. CDR3 nucleotides: TGTGCCAGCAGCGTCCCCCAAGGACTAGCGGGAGGGCCGAGTGAGCAGTTCTTC. This codes for CASSVPQGLAGGPSEQFF.

CDR3 DNA sequence: TGTGCCAGCAGCTTCTTGCCTAGGTCGGGACTCCTAACCTACGAGCAGTACGTC. This translates into CASSFLPRSGLLTYEQYV. The rearrangement links TRBV7-8 to TRBJ2-7, with TRBD2 as a possible D gene (6 bases). V was shortened by 3 bases and J by 2 bases, with 23 bases between the two germline ends. Germline loops: CDR1 SGHVS, CDR2 FQNEAQ. This CDR3 comprises 18 residues.

This clonotype was detected only a few times. The chain links TRBV29-1 to TRBJ2-7; D might be TRBD1 (6 bases). From germline, CDR1 is SQVTM and CDR2 ANQGSEA. CDR3 length equals 13 residues. V lost 7 bases to trimming and J lost 6 bases, with 19 bases between them. Here the CDR3 reads CSAWTSLGGEQYF. The CDR3 coding sequence is TGCAGCGCCTGGACATCCTTAGGGGGCGAGCAGTACTTC.

This clonotype was seen more than once but under ten times. The V gene is TRBV28, the J gene TRBJ2-2, with D maybe TRBD2 (6 bases). This CDR3 comprises 14 residues. Per germline, CDR1 MDHEN and CDR2 SYDVKM. V was cut by 10 bases and J by 4 bases, with 16 bases left in between. The CDR3 DNA follows: TGTGCCACCAAGACTAGACCTTTCACCGGGGAGCTGTTTTTT. It codes for CATKTRPFTGELFF.

A single count supports this clonotype. V is TRBV18 and J is TRBJ1-1; the match to TRBD1 covers 12 bases. Germline assignment: CDR1 KGHSH and CDR2 LQKENI. CDR3 length: 16 amino acids. Germline trimming cut 3 bases from V and 4 bases from J; bases unmatched to any gene: 6. The CDR3 spells CASSPRDRGLGTEAFF. In nucleotides, the CDR3 is TGTGCCAGCTCACCCCGGGACAGGGGGCTGGGCACTGAAGCTTTCTTT.